This T cell receptor beta chain emerged from a study of OX40 agonist ivuxolimab in advanced cancers. Across the study: The group had a mean age of about 65 years, ranged from about 20 to 85, and was 80% to 85% male.

In regard to this clone: What it binds is unknown.

The trim removed 0 bases at V and 0 bases at J, leaving 5 bases unmatched. The CDR3 consists of 19 residues. Germline V gives CDR1 LGHNA, CDR2 YNFKEQ. Study-level findings and limits: CD8+ T cells averaged more expanded clones than CD4+. Clones of CD4+ and CD8+ blood T cells grew by week 6 at doses of 0.1 to 3.0 mg/kg.

TCRdb's table, derived via immunoSEQ multiplex PCR, lists solely in-frame clones and lacks some. The repertoire consists of tens of thousands of clones, with approximately 88% occurring once and the leading ten covering under 5.5%. On cycle 4 day 1 and cycle 7 day 1, as well as at baseline, blood was sampled. The sequence was collected from an adult with an advanced solid tumor such as melanoma, head and neck, liver or kidney cancer. The starting material was CD4+ or CD8+ T cells sorted from blood, obtained in a trial of the OX40 agonist ivuxolimab. V gene TRBV4-2 combines with J gene TRBJ2-3, with TRBD2 matching over 14 bases. CDR3 sequence (DNA): TGTGCCAGCAGCCAAGATATAGGGACTAGCGGGGGAAGCACAGATACGCAGTATTTT. It specifies CASSQDIGTSGGSTDTQYF.